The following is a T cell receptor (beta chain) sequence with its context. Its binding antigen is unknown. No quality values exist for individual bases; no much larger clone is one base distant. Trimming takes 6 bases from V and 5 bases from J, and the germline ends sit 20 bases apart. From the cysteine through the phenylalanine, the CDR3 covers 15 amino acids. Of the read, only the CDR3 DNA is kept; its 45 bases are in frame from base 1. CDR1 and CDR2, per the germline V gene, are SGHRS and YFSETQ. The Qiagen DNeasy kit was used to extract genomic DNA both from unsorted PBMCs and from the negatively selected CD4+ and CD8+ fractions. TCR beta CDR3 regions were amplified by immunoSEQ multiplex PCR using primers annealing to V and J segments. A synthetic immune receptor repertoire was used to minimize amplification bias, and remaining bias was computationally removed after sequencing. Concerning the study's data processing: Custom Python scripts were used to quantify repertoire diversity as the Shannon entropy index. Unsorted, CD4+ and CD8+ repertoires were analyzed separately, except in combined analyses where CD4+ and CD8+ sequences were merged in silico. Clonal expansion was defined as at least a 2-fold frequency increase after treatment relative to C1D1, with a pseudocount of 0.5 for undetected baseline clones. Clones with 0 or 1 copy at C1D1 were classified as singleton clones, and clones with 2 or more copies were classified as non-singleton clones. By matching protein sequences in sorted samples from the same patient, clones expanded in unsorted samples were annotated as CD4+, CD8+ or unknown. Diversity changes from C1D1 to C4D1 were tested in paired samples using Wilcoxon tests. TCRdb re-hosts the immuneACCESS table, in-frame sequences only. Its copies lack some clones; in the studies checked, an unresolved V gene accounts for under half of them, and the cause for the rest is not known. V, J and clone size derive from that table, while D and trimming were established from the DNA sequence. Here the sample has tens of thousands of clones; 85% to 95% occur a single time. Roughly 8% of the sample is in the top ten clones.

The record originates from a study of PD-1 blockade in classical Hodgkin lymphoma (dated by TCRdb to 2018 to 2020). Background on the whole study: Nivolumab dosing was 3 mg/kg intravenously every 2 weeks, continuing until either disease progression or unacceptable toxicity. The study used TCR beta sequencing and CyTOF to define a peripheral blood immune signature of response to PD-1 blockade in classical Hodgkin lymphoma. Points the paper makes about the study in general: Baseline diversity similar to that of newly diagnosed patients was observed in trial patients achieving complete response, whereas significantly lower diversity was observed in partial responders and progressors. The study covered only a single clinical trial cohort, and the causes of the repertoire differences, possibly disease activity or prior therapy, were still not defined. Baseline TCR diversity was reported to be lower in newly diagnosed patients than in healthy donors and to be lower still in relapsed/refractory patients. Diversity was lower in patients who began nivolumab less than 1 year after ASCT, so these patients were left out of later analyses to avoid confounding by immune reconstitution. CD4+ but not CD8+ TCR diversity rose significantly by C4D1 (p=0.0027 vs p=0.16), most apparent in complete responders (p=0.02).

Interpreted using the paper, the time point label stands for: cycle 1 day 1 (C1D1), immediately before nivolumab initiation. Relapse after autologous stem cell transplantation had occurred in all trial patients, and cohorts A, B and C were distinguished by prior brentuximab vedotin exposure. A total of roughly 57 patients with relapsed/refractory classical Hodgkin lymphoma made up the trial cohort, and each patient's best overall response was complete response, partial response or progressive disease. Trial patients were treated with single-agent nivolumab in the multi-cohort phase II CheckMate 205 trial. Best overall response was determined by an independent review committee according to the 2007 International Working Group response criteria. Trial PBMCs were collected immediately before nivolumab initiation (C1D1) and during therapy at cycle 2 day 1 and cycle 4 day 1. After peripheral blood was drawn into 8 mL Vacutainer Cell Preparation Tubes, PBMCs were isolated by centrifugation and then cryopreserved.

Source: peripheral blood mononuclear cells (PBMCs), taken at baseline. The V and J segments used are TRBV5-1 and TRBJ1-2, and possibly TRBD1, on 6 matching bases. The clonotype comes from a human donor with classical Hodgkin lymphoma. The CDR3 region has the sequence CASTPVGGAEYGYTF. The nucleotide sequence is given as TGCGCCAGCACCCCGGTGGGGGGCGCCGAATATGGCTACACCTTC.